The clone carrying this T cell receptor beta chain appeared a single time. The record originates from a study of OX40 agonist ivuxolimab in advanced cancers. Across the whole study: Three patients responded partially, comprising one with hepatocellular carcinoma and two with cutaneous melanoma.

Trimming took 5 bases from V and 5 from J, leaving 16 bases between them. CDR3 length: 14 residues. In germline, CDR1 is MNHNS, CDR2 SASEGT. The method was immunoSEQ multiplex PCR; TCRdb's version includes in-frame clones alone and lacks a portion of them. The sample includes under 95,000 clones, approximately 89% seen only once; the top ten take about 0.75%. The material sequenced was CD4+ or CD8+ T cells sorted from blood, taken in a trial of the OX40 agonist ivuxolimab. The chain uses TRBV6-1 and TRBJ2-7; perhaps D is TRBD1 or TRBD2 (5 bases each). The TCR comes from an adult with an advanced solid tumor such as melanoma, head and neck, liver or kidney cancer. The CDR3 here is CASSQTRGVNEQYF. The CDR3, as DNA: TGTGCCAGCAGTCAAACACGAGGGGTCAACGAGCAGTACTTC.